The subject of this entry is one T cell receptor beta chain. This record belongs to a study of blood T cell repertoires in COVID-19. The overall study: There were acute and convalescent COVID-19 samples, and they came from the United States, Italy and Spain.

Libraries were prepared by immunoSEQ multiplex PCR; TCRdb keeps only in-frame clonotypes and omits some of them. The sample comprises around 230,000 clones, 80% to 90% of which are singletons, and roughly 8.8% rests with the top ten. Trimming took 4 bases from V and 4 from J, leaving 19 bases between them. Germline V gene data show CDR1 as SGHTA and CDR2 as FQGNSA. This CDR3 is 16 amino acids long. Sequencing input: peripheral blood. The TCR comes from a woman aged 45-59 years with acute or convalescent COVID-19. The rearrangement joins TRBV7-2 to TRBJ2-5, with D possibly being TRBD2 (5 bases). In DNA, the CDR3 is TGTGCCAGCAGCTCCCGACTAACGGCGTTGGCAGAGACCCAGTACTTC. Its translation is CASSSRLTALAETQYF.